The present T cell receptor beta chain was sequenced within a study of T cell repertoires in cytomegalovirus infection. Details on this clonotype: Its specificity is not known.

Each CDR3 protein gets one entry after TCRdb re-called the reads with MiXCR. The sample shows about a million distinct CDR3 sequences, around a third of them seen only once. The CDR3 is made up of 15 amino acids. The germline gives CDR1 MNHEY, CDR2 SVGAGI. V dropped 0 bases and J dropped 4 bases, with 12 bases sitting between them. This clonotype originated in a human donor in good health (CMV status not recorded). Some clones in this sample may be carry-over from other donors' samples. The sample consisted of cultured CD8+ T cells from PBMCs, taken from culture after CMV antigen stimulation. The chain links TRBV6-5 to TRBJ1-1, with D possibly being TRBD1 (6 bases). The CDR3 sequence is CASSYSIGDITEAFF. CDR3 DNA sequence: TGTGCCAGCAGTTACTCGATCGGGGACATCACTGAAGCTTTCTTT.